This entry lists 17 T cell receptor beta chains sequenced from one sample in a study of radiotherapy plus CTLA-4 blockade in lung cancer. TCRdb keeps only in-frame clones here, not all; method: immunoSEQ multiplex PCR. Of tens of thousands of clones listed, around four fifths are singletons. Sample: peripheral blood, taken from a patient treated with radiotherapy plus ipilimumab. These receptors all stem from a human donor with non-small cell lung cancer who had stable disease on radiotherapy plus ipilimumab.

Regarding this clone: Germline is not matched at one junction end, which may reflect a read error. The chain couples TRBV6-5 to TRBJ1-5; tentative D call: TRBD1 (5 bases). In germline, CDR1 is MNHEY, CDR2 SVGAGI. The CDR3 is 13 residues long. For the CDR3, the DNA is TGTGCCAGCAGTCCCGGGGCCGCTCAGGCCCAGCATTTT. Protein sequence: CASSPGAAQAQHF.

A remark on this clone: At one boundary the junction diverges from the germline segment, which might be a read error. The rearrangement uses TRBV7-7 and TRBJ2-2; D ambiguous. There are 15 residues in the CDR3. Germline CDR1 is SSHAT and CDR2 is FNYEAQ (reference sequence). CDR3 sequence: CASSLRLRDTGELFF. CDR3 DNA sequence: TGTGCTAGCAGTCTTAGACTTCGTGACACCGGGGAGCTGTTTTTT.

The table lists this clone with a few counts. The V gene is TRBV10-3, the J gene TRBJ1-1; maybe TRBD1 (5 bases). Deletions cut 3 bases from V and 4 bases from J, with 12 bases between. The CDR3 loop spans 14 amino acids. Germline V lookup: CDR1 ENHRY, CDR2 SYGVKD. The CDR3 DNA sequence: TGTGCCATCAGTGATGGAAGGGGACGCACTGAAGCTTTCTTT. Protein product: CAISDGRGRTEAFF.

CDR3 protein: CASGLVRLAGDIYEQYF. CDR3 coding DNA: TGTGCTAGTGGTTTGGTACGTCTAGCGGGAGATATATACGAGCAGTACTTC. The chain has TRBV12-5 and TRBJ2-7, with TRBD2 matching 10 bases. The CDR3 has 17 amino acids. Germline V lookup: CDR1 LGHNT, CDR2 FRNRAP. After removal of 0 bases from V and 4 bases from J, the junction contained 9 bases not matched to a gene.

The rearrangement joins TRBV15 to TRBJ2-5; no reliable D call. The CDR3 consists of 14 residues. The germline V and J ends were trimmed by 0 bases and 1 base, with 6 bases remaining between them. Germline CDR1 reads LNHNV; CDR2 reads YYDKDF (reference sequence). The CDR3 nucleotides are TGTGCCACCAGCAGAGATGCGATCCAAGAGACCCAGTACTTC. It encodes CATSRDAIQETQYF.

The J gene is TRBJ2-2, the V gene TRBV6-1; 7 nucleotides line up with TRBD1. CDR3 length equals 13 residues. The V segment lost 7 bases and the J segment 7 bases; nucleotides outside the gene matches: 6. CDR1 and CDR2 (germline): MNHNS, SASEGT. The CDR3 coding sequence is TGTGCCAGCAATAGACAGGGCCACGGGGAGCTGTTTTTT. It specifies CASNRQGHGELFF.

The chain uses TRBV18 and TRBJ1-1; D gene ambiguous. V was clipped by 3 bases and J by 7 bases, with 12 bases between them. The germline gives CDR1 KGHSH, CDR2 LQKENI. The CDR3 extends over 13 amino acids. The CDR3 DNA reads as TGTGCCAGCTCACCCTCCGCCCCGGGTGAAGCTTTCTTT. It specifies CASSPSAPGEAFF.

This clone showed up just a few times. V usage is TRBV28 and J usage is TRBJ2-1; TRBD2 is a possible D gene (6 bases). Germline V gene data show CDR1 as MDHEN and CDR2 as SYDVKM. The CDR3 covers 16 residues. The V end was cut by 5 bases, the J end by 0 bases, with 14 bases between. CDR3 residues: CASSLRGDSSYNEQFF. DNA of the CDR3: TGTGCCAGCAGTCTCCGCGGGGATAGCTCCTACAATGAGCAGTTCTTC. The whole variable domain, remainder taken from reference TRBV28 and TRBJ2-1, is DVKVTQSSRYLVKRTGEKVFLECVQDMDHENMFWYRQDPGLGLRLIYFSYDVKMKEKGDIPEGYSVSREKKERFSLILESASTNQTSMYLCASSLRGDSSYNEQFFGPGTRLTVL.

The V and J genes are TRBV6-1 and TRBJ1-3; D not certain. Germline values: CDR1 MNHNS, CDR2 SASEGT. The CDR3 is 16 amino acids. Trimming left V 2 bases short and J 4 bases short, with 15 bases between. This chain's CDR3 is CASSELRSGRGNTIYF. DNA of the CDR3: TGTGCCAGCAGTGAATTACGGTCGGGGAGGGGAAACACCATATATTTT.

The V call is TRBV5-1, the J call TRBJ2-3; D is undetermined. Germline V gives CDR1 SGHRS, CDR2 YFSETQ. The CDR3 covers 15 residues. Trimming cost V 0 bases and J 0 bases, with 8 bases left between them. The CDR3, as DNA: TGCGCCAGCAGCTTGGCGTCAGCTAGCACAGATACGCAGTATTTT. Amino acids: CASSLASASTDTQYF.

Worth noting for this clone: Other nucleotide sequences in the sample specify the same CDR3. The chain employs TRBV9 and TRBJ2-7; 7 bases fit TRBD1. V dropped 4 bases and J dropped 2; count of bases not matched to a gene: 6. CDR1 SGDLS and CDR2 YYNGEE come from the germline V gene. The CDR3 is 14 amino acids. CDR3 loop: CASSPAGTAYEQYF. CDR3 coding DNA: TGTGCCAGCAGCCCCGCCGGGACAGCCTACGAGCAGTACTTC.

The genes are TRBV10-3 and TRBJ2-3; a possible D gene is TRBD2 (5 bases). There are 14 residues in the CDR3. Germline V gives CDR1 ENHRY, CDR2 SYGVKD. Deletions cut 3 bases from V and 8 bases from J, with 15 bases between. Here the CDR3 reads CAISDTGKGGTQYF. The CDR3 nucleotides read TGTGCCATCAGTGATACCGGGAAAGGAGGTACGCAGTATTTT.

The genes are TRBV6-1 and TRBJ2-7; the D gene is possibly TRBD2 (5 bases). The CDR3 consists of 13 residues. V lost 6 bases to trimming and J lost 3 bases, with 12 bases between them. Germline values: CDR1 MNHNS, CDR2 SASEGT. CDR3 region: CASSLTGNYEQYF. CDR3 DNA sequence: TGTGCCAGCAGCCTCACCGGGAACTACGAGCAGTACTTC.

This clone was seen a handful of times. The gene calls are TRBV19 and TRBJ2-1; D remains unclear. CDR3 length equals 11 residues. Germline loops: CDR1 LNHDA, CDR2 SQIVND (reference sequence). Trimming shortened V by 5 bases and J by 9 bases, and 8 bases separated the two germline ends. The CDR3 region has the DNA TGTGCCAGTAGTGGGCAACGTGAGCAGTTCTTC. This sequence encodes CASSGQREQFF.

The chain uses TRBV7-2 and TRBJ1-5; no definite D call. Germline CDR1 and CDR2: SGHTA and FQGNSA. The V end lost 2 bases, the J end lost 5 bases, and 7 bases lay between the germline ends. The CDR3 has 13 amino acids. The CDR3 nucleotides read TGTGCCAGCAGCTTAACCCCCGATCAGCCCCAGCATTTT. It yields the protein CASSLTPDQPQHF.

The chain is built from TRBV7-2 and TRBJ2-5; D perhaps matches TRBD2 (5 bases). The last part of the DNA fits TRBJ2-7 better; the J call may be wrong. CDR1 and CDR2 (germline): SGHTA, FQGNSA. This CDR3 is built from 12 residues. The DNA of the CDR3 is TGTGCCAGCAGCTTACTAGCTTACGAGCAGTACTTC. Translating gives CASSLLAYEQYF.

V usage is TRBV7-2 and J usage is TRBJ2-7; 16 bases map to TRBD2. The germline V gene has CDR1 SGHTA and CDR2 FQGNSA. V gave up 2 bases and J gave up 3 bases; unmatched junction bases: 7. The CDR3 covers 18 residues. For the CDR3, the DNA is TGTGCCAGCAGCTTACGGGGACTAGCGGGGGGGCAAGGCTACGAGCAGTACTTC. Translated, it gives CASSLRGLAGGQGYEQYF.